Shown below are 6 T cell receptor beta chains from a single sample sequenced in a study of T-cell memory formation after mild COVID-19. MiXCR, applied by TCRdb to the 5' RACE reads, yields one record per CDR3 protein. The data contain roughly 400,000 distinct CDR3 sequences, more than 15% of them seen just once; the ten biggest clones take up approximately 21%. Sequenced sample: PBMCs or a T cell subset sorted from them (not recorded which). The source is a man aged 18 to 29 who had mild COVID-19 (a few samples of this study predate the infection). Cell type and time point are not known.

This clonotype has only a few counts. The CDR3 spells CASSDNGGGAPDTQYF. The CDR3 DNA sequence: TGTGCCAGCAGCGACAACGGCGGGGGGGCCCCAGATACGCAGTATTTT. The chain recombines TRBV7-3 with TRBJ2-3, with 9 bases matching TRBD2. Unmatched junction bases numbered 10, after V lost 5 bases and J lost 4 bases. Germline values: CDR1 SGHTA, CDR2 FQGTGA. The CDR3 totals 16 residues. Based on the CDR3 plus reference TRBV7-3 and TRBJ2-3, the full variable domain is GAGVSQTPSNKVTEKGKYVELRCDPISGHTALYWYRQSLGQGPEFLIYFQGTGAADDSGLPNDRFFAVRPEGSVSTLKIQRTERGDSAVYLCASSDNGGGAPDTQYFGPGTRLTVL.

This clonotype has more than one count but fewer than ten. The J gene is TRBJ1-5, the V gene TRBV7-2; weak D call: TRBD1 (5 bases). This CDR3 spans 14 amino acids. Germline CDR1 and CDR2: SGHTA and FQGNSA. Between the trimmed V and J ends, which lost 6 bases and 2 bases, there was a span of 11 bases. The CDR3 DNA sequence: TGTGCCAGCAGAGATGTAGGGGGCAATCAGCCCCAGCATTTT. Encoded protein: CASRDVGGNQPQHF. Variable domain in full (rest from reference TRBV7-2 and TRBJ1-5): GAGVSQSPSNKVTEKGKDVELRCDPISGHTALYWYRQSLGQGLEFLIYFQGNSAPDKSGLPSDRFSAERTGGSVSTLTIQRTQQEDSAVYLCASRDVGGNQPQHFGDGTRLSIL.

The chain combines TRBV7-2 with TRBJ1-1; D not resolved. CDR1 and CDR2 (germline): SGHTA, FQGNSA. V was pared by 2 bases and J by 5 bases, with 6 bases between. CDR3 length equals 12 residues. The CDR3 nucleotides read TGTGCCAGCAGCTTATTTGGAACTGAAGCTTTCTTT. Translation gives CASSLFGTEAFF.

The sample holds a few counts of this clonotype. The J gene is TRBJ2-3, the V gene TRBV12-3 or TRBV12-4; 9 positions agree with TRBD1. The trim removed 10 bases at V and 2 bases at J, leaving 7 bases unmatched. The CDR3 length is 14 residues. This CDR3 is CATAQGALTDTQYF. In nucleotides, the CDR3 is TGTGCCACCGCACAGGGGGCCCTCACAGATACGCAGTATTTT.

This clonotype was detected a few times. The chain has TRBV3-1 and TRBJ1-4; 8 bases map to TRBD1. The CDR3 length is 15 residues. The trim removed 4 bases at V and 5 bases at J, leaving 6 bases unmatched. Germline V gene lookup returns CDR1 LGHDT and CDR2 YNNKEL (reference sequence). The CDR3: CASSPLDRANEKLFF. The CDR3 nucleotides read TGTGCCAGCAGCCCCCTGGACAGGGCAAATGAAAAACTGTTTTTT.

V is TRBV5-1 and J is TRBJ1-3; D uncertain. Germline assignment: CDR1 SGHRS and CDR2 YFSETQ. The CDR3 extends over 14 amino acids. Trimming cost V 3 bases and J 0 bases, with 7 bases left between them. The CDR3 here is CASSSGDSGNTIYF. The CDR3 coding sequence is TGCGCCAGCAGCTCCGGGGACTCTGGAAACACCATATATTTT.